These T cell receptor beta chains were read from a single sample in a study of blood T cell repertoires in COVID-19. This table comes from immunoSEQ multiplex PCR, and its TCRdb copy is limited to in-frame clones, with some not included. The table includes fewer than 150,000 clones, less than 85% detected once. Sequencing was performed on peripheral blood. The source of these receptors is a man aged 45-65 years with acute or convalescent COVID-19. CDR3s include the opening cysteine and the closing phenylalanine or tryptophan. D genes are given only for firm matches. Only part of the rows carry a size: once, few, many, or a class if the clone is expanded.

d_call,cdr3_length,v_call,clone_size,j_call,cdr3_nt,cdr3_aa
TRBD1,17,TRBV10-3,.,TRBJ1-5,TGTGCCATCAGTGAATTACCACCGGGACAGGGTGATCAGCCCCAGCATTTT,CAISELPPGQGDQPQHF
TRBD1,14,TRBV10-2,.,TRBJ2-4,TGCGCCAGCAGTCCAACAGGGGGAGGAAACATTCAGTACTTC,CASSPTGGGNIQYF
.,15,TRBV5-4,.,TRBJ1-1,TGTGCCAGCAGCGGGAGGGGCGAGGGCTTTTTTGAAGCTTTCTTT,CASSGRGEGFFEAFF
TRBD1,16,TRBV6-4,.,TRBJ1-2,TGTGCCAGCAGCCGATCCGGGACAGGGGGCTTCTATGGCTACACCTTC,CASSRSGTGGFYGYTF
.,16,TRBV5-5,.,TRBJ1-2,TGTGCCAGCAGCTTGGGCGTACAGAGGGCGGCGGGTGGCTACACCTTC,CASSLGVQRAAGGYTF
TRBD2,13,TRBV6-4,.,TRBJ2-3,TGTGCCAGCAGTCGGCTAGCGGAAGATACGCAGTATTTT,CASSRLAEDTQYF
.,15,TRBV3-1/TRBV3-2,.,TRBJ1-3,TGTGCCAGCAGCCAAGGTCACTTCTCTGGAAACACCATATATTTT,CASSQGHFSGNTIYF
TRBD1,16,TRBV6-4,medium-sized,TRBJ1-4,TGTGCCAGCTCCGAAAATCCGGGGACAGGGGATGAAAAACTGTTTTTT,CASSENPGTGDEKLFF
TRBD1,15,TRBV28,.,TRBJ1-6,TGTGCCAGCAGTGGTAACAGGGGTCGAGATTCACCCCTCCACTTT,CASSGNRGRDSPLHF
TRBD2,15,TRBV2,.,TRBJ2-1,TGTGCCAGCAGTGCGGGACTAGCGGGAGTTGCTGAGCAGTTCTTC,CASSAGLAGVAEQFF
TRBD2,15,TRBV5-1,.,TRBJ2-1,TGCGCCAGCAGCTTGGAAGGGACTAGCGGGGATGTGCAGTTCTTC,CASSLEGTSGDVQFF
TRBD2,17,TRBV5-1,.,TRBJ2-5,TGCGCCAGCAGCTGGTCCCCAACTAGCGGGATAGGAGAGACCCAGTACTTC,CASSWSPTSGIGETQYF
TRBD1,14,TRBV19,.,TRBJ1-5,TGTGCCAGTAGCCGGACAGGGGGAAATCAGCCCCAGCATTTT,CASSRTGGNQPQHF
.,13,TRBV30,.,TRBJ2-3,TGTGCCTGGAGTAGCTGGGCCGAAGATACGCAGTATTTT,CAWSSWAEDTQYF
.,12,TRBV19,.,TRBJ2-3,TGTGCCAGTAGTTCTTCGGCAGATACGCAGTATTTT,CASSSSADTQYF
.,16,TRBV5-1,.,TRBJ2-2,TGCGCCAGCAGCTTGAGGCAGGTGGAGAACACCGGGGAGCTGTTTTTT,CASSLRQVENTGELFF
.,12,TRBV29-1,.,TRBJ2-2,TGCAGCGCCAACTCGAACACCGGGGAGCTGTTTTTT,CSANSNTGELFF
.,16,TRBV5-6,.,TRBJ2-1,TGTGCCAGCAGCCTGACCACAGGGATCTCCTACAATGAGCAGTTCTTC,CASSLTTGISYNEQFF
.,14,TRBV19,.,TRBJ1-1,TGTGCCAGTAGTATAGGGGGCCTGAACACTGAAGCTTTCTTT,CASSIGGLNTEAFF
.,14,TRBV7-3,.,TRBJ2-1,TGTGCCAGCAGCTTAATGGGAGTAGACAATGAGCAGTTCTTC,CASSLMGVDNEQFF
.,15,TRBV5-1,.,TRBJ2-5,TGCGCCAGCAGCTTGCAGGGGCCTGAACAAGAGACCCAGTACTTC,CASSLQGPEQETQYF
.,14,TRBV5-5,.,TRBJ2-7,TGTGCCAGCAGCTTGGTTCCGACAGTCTACGAGCAGTACTTC,CASSLVPTVYEQYF
TRBD1,13,TRBV2,.,TRBJ1-1,TGTGCCAGCAGGATGACAGGGCGGACTGAAGCTTTCTTT,CASRMTGRTEAFF
.,15,TRBV2,many,TRBJ2-1,TGTGCCAGCAGAGCTAGGAGTCTAGGGGGTCATGAGCAGTTCTTC,CASRARSLGGHEQFF
.,15,TRBV15,.,TRBJ1-4,TGTGCCACACAAAACCACACAGGGTACGGGGAAAAACTGTTTTTT,CATQNHTGYGEKLFF
.,15,TRBV5-8,few,TRBJ2-2,TGTGCCAGCAGCTTATACAGGGCGAACACCGGGGAGCTGTTTTTT,CASSLYRANTGELFF
.,16,TRBV16,.,TRBJ2-1,TGTGCCAGCAGCCACGCCAGACAGGACTCCGGGAATGAGCAGTTCTTC,CASSHARQDSGNEQFF
TRBD1,16,TRBV4-1,once,TRBJ1-4,TGCGCCAGCAGCCCATCGGGCGACAGGGCGAGTGAAAAACTGTTTTTT,CASSPSGDRASEKLFF
TRBD1,17,TRBV4-1,.,TRBJ1-5,TGCGCCAGCAGCCAAGAGACGGACAGGGGGTCATATCAGCCCCAGCATTTT,CASSQETDRGSYQPQHF
TRBD1,14,TRBV28,.,TRBJ1-2,TGTGCCAGCAGTCGGGGACAGCGTGACTATGGCTACACCTTC,CASSRGQRDYGYTF
TRBD1,15,TRBV28,.,TRBJ2-7,TGTGCCAGCAGTGTACCGGGACAGGGGGCTTACGAGCAGTACTTC,CASSVPGQGAYEQYF
.,16,TRBV7-3,.,TRBJ2-1,TGTGCCAGCAGCCCCAGAGAGGGATTTCCCTACAATGAGCAGTTCTTC,CASSPREGFPYNEQFF
TRBD2,15,TRBV19,.,TRBJ2-7,TGTGCCAGTAGTATATCCCCCTACGGGGAGGGCGAGCAGTACTTC,CASSISPYGEGEQYF
TRBD1,14,TRBV2,.,TRBJ1-4,TGTGCCAGCGAGACCGGGACAGCCGCTGAAAAACTGTTTTTT,CASETGTAAEKLFF
.,14,TRBV5-1,.,TRBJ1-2,TGCGCCAGCAGCTTCGAAGGGGGGGCGAAAGGCTACACCTTC,CASSFEGGAKGYTF
.,13,TRBV29-1,.,TRBJ1-5,TGCAGCGTTGTAGCCAGCCTCAATCAGCCCCAGCATTTT,CSVVASLNQPQHF
.,16,TRBV5-1,.,TRBJ1-3,TGCGCCAGCAGCTTGGATGGGCAGAGCTCTGGAAACACCATATATTTT,CASSLDGQSSGNTIYF
.,12,TRBV7-9,.,TRBJ2-7,TGTGCCAGCAGCTTAGGCGCCCACGAGCAGTACTTC,CASSLGAHEQYF
TRBD1,14,TRBV7-2,.,TRBJ2-7,TGTGCCAGCAGCCGGGACAGGGGGGCGTACGAGCAGTACTTC,CASSRDRGAYEQYF
TRBD2,15,TRBV19,.,TRBJ2-1,TGTGCCAGTAGTATCGGGACTAGCGGGGTCGGTGAGCAGTTCTTC,CASSIGTSGVGEQFF
TRBD2,11,TRBV29-1,.,TRBJ2-1,TGCACTGGACTAGCCTACAATGAGCAGTTCTTC,CTGLAYNEQFF
.,14,TRBV7-3,.,TRBJ2-3,TGTGCCAGCAGTGTAGAGGGGAGGACAGATACGCAGTATTTT,CASSVEGRTDTQYF
TRBD2,14,TRBV7-2,.,TRBJ2-7,TGTGCCAGCAGCTTTCCTAGCGGGTCCTACGAGCAGTACTTC,CASSFPSGSYEQYF
TRBD2,14,TRBV28,.,TRBJ2-7,TGTGCCAGCAGTCCGGGACGGGGGGCCTACGAGCAGTACTTC,CASSPGRGAYEQYF
.,13,TRBV11-2,.,TRBJ2-5,TGTGCCAGCAGCCACCTAGCCCAAGAGACCCAGTACTTC,CASSHLAQETQYF
TRBD1,16,TRBV9,.,TRBJ1-2,TGTGCCAGCAGCGTAAGGACAGGGGGCGCGAGCTATGGCTACACCTTC,CASSVRTGGASYGYTF
TRBD1,16,TRBV19,.,TRBJ1-5,TGTGCCAGTAGGGCCATGGACCAGGGGGCGGTTCAGCCCCAGCATTTT,CASRAMDQGAVQPQHF
.,15,TRBV29-1,.,TRBJ1-2,TGCAGCGTTGCCTCAAGGTGGGCGGACTCCTATGGCTACACCTTC,CSVASRWADSYGYTF
.,13,TRBV15,.,TRBJ2-1,TGTGCCACCAGCAGAGGGCAGGACAATGAGCAGTTCTTC,CATSRGQDNEQFF
.,16,TRBV7-8,.,TRBJ1-4,TGTGCCAGCAGCTTATACAGAGTCCCTCGGTTTGAAAAACTGTTTTTT,CASSLYRVPRFEKLFF